A selection of T cell receptor beta chains follows, all from one sample in a study of blood T cell repertoires in COVID-19. The assay was immunoSEQ multiplex PCR, and TCRdb's table has in-frame clones only and misses some. The sample shows approximately 380,000 clones, roughly nine tenths of them seen only once. Sequencing was done on a sample of PBMCs or T cells enriched from blood (not recorded which). These receptors all stem from a woman aged 40 to 50 who had been exposed to COVID-19. Each CDR3 is given with its conserved first and last residue. D genes are given only for firm matches. Clone size is not always given. Where it is, it says once, few, many or a class for expanded clones.

TRBJ1-1 | . | TRBV5-1 | . | CASSQNTEAFF | TGCGCCAGCAGCCAGAACACTGAAGCTTTCTTT
TRBJ2-2 | once | TRBV5-1 | . | CASSLSTARTFTGELFF | TGCGCCAGCAGCTTATCCACAGCCCGGACATTCACCGGGGAGCTGTTTTTT
TRBJ1-2 | . | TRBV7-9 | TRBD1 | CASSSQGPNYGYTF | TGTGCCAGCAGTTCACAGGGGCCTAACTATGGCTACACCTTC
TRBJ1-2 | . | TRBV19 | TRBD1 | CASSPGQGSYTF | TGTGCCAGTAGTCCGGGACAGGGGAGCTACACCTTC
TRBJ2-7 | . | TRBV27 | TRBD1 | CASSRTGGSYEQYF | TGTGCCAGCAGTCGGACAGGTGGGTCCTACGAGCAGTACTTC
TRBJ2-3 | . | TRBV9 | . | CASSAKGGEGTDTQYF | TGTGCCAGCAGCGCCAAAGGGGGGGAGGGCACAGATACGCAGTATTTT
TRBJ1-4 | . | TRBV18 | TRBD1 | CASSPPTSTGVPEKLFF | TGTGCCAGCTCACCGCCTACAAGTACAGGGGTTCCTGAAAAACTGTTTTTT
TRBJ2-1 | . | TRBV6-5 | TRBD2 | CASSSSGNEQFF | TGTGCCAGCAGTTCTAGCGGCAATGAGCAGTTCTTC
TRBJ2-5 | . | TRBV9 | TRBD2 | CASSVGLAGGRETQYF | TGTGCCAGCAGCGTAGGGCTAGCGGGGGGTCGGGAGACCCAGTACTTC
TRBJ2-1 | . | TRBV10-2 | . | CASSEGGGAYNEQFF | TGCGCCAGCAGTGAGGGAGGGGGCGCGTACAATGAGCAGTTCTTC
TRBJ1-5 | . | TRBV15 | . | CATSRDRMGGTSNQPQHF | TGTGCCACCAGCAGAGATCGAATGGGAGGGACTAGCAATCAGCCCCAGCATTTT
TRBJ2-7 | . | TRBV27 | . | CASSLSGRTGTYEQYF | TGTGCCAGCAGTTTGTCGGGACGTACAGGGACCTACGAGCAGTACTTC
TRBJ2-1 | . | TRBV18 | TRBD1 | CASSRQGYNEQFF | TGTGCCAGCTCGCGACAGGGGTACAATGAGCAGTTCTTC
TRBJ2-3 | . | TRBV3-1/TRBV3-2 | TRBD1 | CASSQEVAGTGFTDTQYF | TGTGCCAGCAGCCAAGAGGTGGCCGGGACAGGGTTCACAGATACGCAGTATTTT
TRBJ1-3 | . | TRBV30 | TRBD1 | CAWSPPSGTGYF | TGTGCCTGGAGCCCCCCATCCGGGACAGGGTATTTT
TRBJ2-4 | . | TRBV19 | TRBD1 | CASTLTGGIVKNIQYF | TGTGCCAGTACCTTGACAGGGGGCATTGTCAAAAACATTCAGTACTTC
TRBJ2-3 | few | TRBV18 | . | CASSLRRSGQGQSVTDTQYF | TGTGCCAGCTCCCTCAGACGGTCGGGTCAGGGCCAGTCGGTCACAGATACGCAGTATTTT
TRBJ1-2 | . | TRBV19 | . | CASSTLQGTSIGYTF | TGTGCCAGTAGTACTTTACAGGGAACGTCAATTGGCTACACCTTC
TRBJ2-2 | . | TRBV2 | . | CASSDQGLKTGELFF | TGTGCCAGCAGTGACCAGGGTTTGAAAACCGGGGAGCTGTTTTTT
TRBJ2-1 | . | TRBV21-1 | . | CASSKVWALAGSTDEQFF | TGTGCCAGCAGCAAAGTATGGGCGCTAGCGGGAAGCACAGATGAGCAGTTCTTC
TRBJ2-2 | . | TRBV5-1 | TRBD2 | CASSLRLAGKNTGELFF | TGCGCCAGCAGCCTTCGACTAGCGGGGAAAAACACCGGGGAGCTGTTTTTT
TRBJ1-2 | . | TRBV5-6 | TRBD1 | CASSPTGGLGYGYTF | TGTGCCAGCAGCCCAACAGGGGGCCTGGGCTATGGCTACACCTTC
TRBJ1-1 | . | TRBV6-5 | TRBD1 | CASSYSNRGWTEAFF | TGTGCCAGCAGTTACTCGAACAGGGGGTGGACTGAAGCTTTCTTT
TRBJ2-3 | . | TRBV21-1 | . | CASSKAPGGELGSTDTQYF | TGTGCCAGCAGCAAAGCACCGGGGGGGGAATTGGGTAGCACAGATACGCAGTATTTT
TRBJ1-6 | . | TRBV5-1 | TRBD1 | CASSVDRGREYNSPLHF | TGCGCCAGCAGCGTTGACAGGGGGCGCGAGTATAATTCACCCCTCCACTTT
TRBJ2-3 | . | TRBV5-5 | . | CASSNLRGPDSRTDTQYF | TGTGCCAGCAGTAACCTCCGCGGCCCGGACAGCCGCACAGATACGCAGTATTTT
TRBJ1-2 | . | TRBV6-5 | . | CASSYSGAGPSYGYTF | TGTGCCAGCAGTTACTCGGGGGCAGGGCCGTCCTATGGCTACACCTTC
TRBJ1-2 | . | TRBV6-2/TRBV6-3 | . | CASTPGGRLDGYTF | TGTGCCAGCACCCCCGGCGGTAGACTTGATGGCTACACCTTC
TRBJ1-1 | . | TRBV7-3 | . | CASSLTPAGTEAFF | TGTGCCAGCAGCTTAACCCCGGCGGGCACTGAAGCTTTCTTT
TRBJ1-6 | . | TRBV4-3 | . | CASSQDPRGGGSPLHF | TGCGCCAGCAGCCAAGATCCGAGGGGGGGCGGGTCACCCCTCCACTTT
TRBJ1-1 | . | TRBV5-1 | . | CASSSDGAFGTEAFF | TGCGCCAGCAGCTCTGATGGGGCCTTCGGGACTGAAGCTTTCTTT
TRBJ2-2 | . | TRBV3-1/TRBV3-2 | . | CASSQRGPKNTGELFF | TGTGCCAGCAGCCAAAGGGGTCCTAAGAACACCGGGGAGCTGTTTTTT
TRBJ2-3 | . | TRBV7-6 | TRBD1 | CASSLRQGADTQYF | TGTGCCAGCAGCCTGAGACAGGGAGCAGATACGCAGTATTTT
TRBJ1-5 | . | TRBV19 | . | CASNPQGTLQPQHF | TGTGCCAGTAACCCTCAGGGGACCCTTCAGCCCCAGCATTTT
TRBJ1-4 | . | TRBV19 | TRBD1 | CASRRDSFNEKLFF | TGTGCCAGTAGAAGGGACAGCTTTAATGAAAAACTGTTTTTT
TRBJ1-2 | . | TRBV30 | . | CAWSVPGGYTF | TGTGCCTGGAGTGTACCAGGTGGCTACACCTTC
TRBJ1-6 | . | TRBV5-4 | TRBD1 | CASRRQGENSPLHF | TGTGCCAGCAGGCGACAGGGAGAGAATTCACCCCTCCACTTT
TRBJ2-5 | . | TRBV24-1 | TRBD1 | CATSDRNRGWGETQYF | TGTGCCACCAGTGACCGAAACAGGGGATGGGGGGAGACCCAGTACTTC
TRBJ2-1 | . | TRBV7-9 | . | CASSLPARLNEQFF | TGTGCCAGCAGCTTACCCGCTCGGTTAAATGAGCAGTTCTTC
TRBJ2-1 | . | TRBV27 | . | CASSDRVNSYNEQFF | TGTGCCAGCAGTGATCGGGTTAACTCCTACAATGAGCAGTTCTTC
TRBJ2-2 | . | TRBV2 | TRBD2 | CASNAWQRGGNTGELFF | TGTGCCAGCAATGCCTGGCAACGGGGGGGGAACACCGGGGAGCTGTTTTTT
TRBJ1-5 | . | TRBV19 | TRBD1 | CASSMDRGENQPQHF | TGTGCCAGTAGTATGGACAGGGGGGAAAATCAGCCCCAGCATTTT
TRBJ2-3 | . | TRBV11-3 | TRBD2 | CASSLTGTSVGTQYF | TGTGCCAGCAGCTTAACCGGGACTAGCGTTGGAACGCAGTATTTT
TRBJ2-2 | . | TRBV10-1 | . | CASAGRTGELFF | TGCGCCAGCGCAGGGAGGACCGGGGAGCTGTTTTTT
TRBJ1-2 | . | TRBV3-1/TRBV3-2 | . | CASSRAGTLGGYTF | TGTGCCAGCAGCCGAGCTGGGACACTAGGAGGCTACACCTTC
TRBJ1-5 | . | TRBV6-2/TRBV6-3 | TRBD1 | CASSLQDRGSNQPQHF | TGTGCCAGCAGTCTACAAGACAGGGGGAGCAATCAGCCCCAGCATTTT
TRBJ1-5 | once | TRBV2 | . | CASIARKTGNQPQHF | TGTGCCAGCATAGCGAGGAAGACTGGCAATCAGCCCCAGCATTTT
TRBJ1-3 | once | TRBV4-1 | . | CASSQDERGNTIYF | TGCGCCAGCAGCCAAGATGAGAGGGGAAACACCATATATTTT
TRBJ2-5 | . | TRBV7-9 | TRBD1 | CASSFDRGQETQYF | TGTGCCAGCAGCTTTGACAGGGGTCAAGAGACCCAGTACTTC
TRBJ2-7 | . | TRBV18 | TRBD1 | CASSPSGQGNEQYF | TGTGCCAGCTCACCTTCGGGACAGGGGAACGAGCAGTACTTC
TRBJ1-2 | . | TRBV30 | . | CAWSISSGNYGYTF | TGTGCCTGGAGTATCTCCTCCGGTAACTATGGCTACACCTTC
TRBJ1-2 | . | TRBV3-1/TRBV3-2 | . | CASSQVLGTSYGYTF | TGTGCCAGCAGCCAAGTCTTGGGCACTTCCTATGGCTACACCTTC
TRBJ2-3 | . | TRBV10-1 | TRBD1 | CASSPRGQGGPGTQYF | TGCGCCAGCAGTCCCCGCGGACAGGGGGGCCCCGGTACGCAGTATTTT
TRBJ1-5 | . | TRBV6-1 | . | CASSEERARGQPQHF | TGTGCCAGCAGTGAAGAGAGGGCCAGGGGTCAGCCCCAGCATTTT
TRBJ2-7 | . | TRBV5-1 | TRBD2 | CASSSGLAGGVGNEQYF | TGCGCCAGCAGCTCAGGACTAGCGGGGGGAGTTGGTAACGAGCAGTACTTC
TRBJ2-3 | . | TRBV29-1 | . | CSVVFGPEGRTDTQYF | TGCAGCGTCGTTTTTGGACCGGAGGGGCGCACAGATACGCAGTATTTT
TRBJ2-7 | . | TRBV5-4 | TRBD1 | CASSLGRGQSNEQYF | TGTGCCAGCAGCTTGGGCAGGGGGCAGTCGAACGAGCAGTACTTC
TRBJ2-2 | . | TRBV14 | . | CASSQGQIFYTGELFF | TGTGCCAGCAGCCAAGGACAGATATTCTACACCGGGGAGCTGTTTTTT
TRBJ2-2 | . | TRBV18 | TRBD1 | CASSPTDRGYTGELFF | TGTGCCAGCTCACCCACAGACAGGGGTTACACCGGGGAGCTGTTTTTT
TRBJ1-4 | once | TRBV7-9 | . | CASSPGTPTNEKLFF | TGTGCCAGCAGCCCAGGGACACCAACTAATGAAAAACTGTTTTTT